This record covers a single T cell receptor beta chain. The sample comes from a study of early T cells in non-severe SARS-CoV-2 infection. TCRdb analysed the 5' RACE reads with MiXCR anew, one entry per CDR3 protein. The sample contains about 56,000 distinct CDR3 sequences, roughly an eighth of which appear only once. The origin of this receptor is an adult who was a healthcare worker with PCR-confirmed SARS-CoV-2 infection or an uninfected control (not recorded which). The specimen sequenced was whole blood.

The CDR3 reads CASSGDRNSNQPQHF. The DNA of the CDR3 is TGTGCCAGCAGTGGCGACAGAAATAGCAATCAGCCCCAGCATTTT. This sequence joins TRBV6-1 and TRBJ1-5; TRBD1 is a possible D gene (5 bases). Germline V lookup: CDR1 MNHNS, CDR2 SASEGT. V lost 4 bases, J lost 0 bases, and 10 bases lay in between. The CDR3 consists of 15 residues.